Below are 21 T cell receptor beta chains sequenced from a single sample in a study of blood T cell repertoires in COVID-19. Produced via immunoSEQ multiplex PCR; TCRdb's table is partial and in-frame only. The table records 150,000 to 180,000 clones, roughly 84% of them present only once. Sample: peripheral blood. The receptors originated from a woman between 45 and 65 years old with acute or convalescent COVID-19.

This chain connects TRBV24-1 to TRBJ2-1; 16 bases map to TRBD2. From germline, CDR1 is KGHDR and CDR2 SFDVKD. The CDR3 is made up of 14 amino acids. Trimming removed 10 bases from V and 7 bases from J; junction bases left unmatched: 3. The CDR3 DNA follows: TGTGCCACGGAGGGACTAGCGGGAGGGAATGAGCAGTTCTTC. Translated, it gives CATEGLAGGNEQFF.

The chain joins TRBV9 to TRBJ2-7; 12 bases match TRBD2. Germline assignment: CDR1 SGDLS and CDR2 YYNGEE. The CDR3 has 14 residues. V trimming: 4 bases; J trimming: 3 bases; junction bases outside the gene matches: 2. The CDR3 sequence is CASSQTSGGYEQYF. The CDR3 nucleotides read TGTGCCAGCAGCCAGACTAGCGGGGGCTACGAGCAGTACTTC.

This chain connects TRBV5-5 to TRBJ2-2, with 8 bases that match TRBD1. V was pared by 0 bases and J by 4 bases, with 8 bases of the junction left unmatched. CDR3 length: 17 amino acids. Germline V gives CDR1 SGHKS, CDR2 YYEKEE (reference sequence). The CDR3 spells CASSLDRTGRRTGELFF. CDR3 nucleotides: TGTGCCAGCAGCTTGGATCGGACAGGGCGTCGCACCGGGGAGCTGTTTTTT.

CDR3 residues: CASSLKLAGGPRAKNIQYF. CDR3 sequence (DNA): TGTGCCAGCAGTCTTAAACTAGCGGGAGGGCCTAGAGCCAAAAACATTCAGTACTTC. The chain has TRBV6-6 and TRBJ2-4, with 13 nucleotides matching TRBD2. Germline V CDR1 and CDR2: MNHNY, SVGAGI (reference sequence). CDR3 length: 19 residues. The V and J ends lost 5 bases and 0 bases, in that order; junction bases with no gene match: 10.

The table lists this clone with a count of one. The V call is TRBV2, the J call TRBJ1-5; tentative D call: TRBD1 (6 bases). V gave up 5 bases and J gave up 2 bases, with 13 bases separating them. Germline CDR1 SNHLY, CDR2 FYNNEI. The CDR3 sequence is 15 residues long. CDR3 coding DNA: TGTGCCAGCAGTCCCACCAGGGGTGGCAATCAGCCCCAGCATTTT. It codes for CASSPTRGGNQPQHF.

The rearrangement joins TRBV25-1 to TRBJ1-1; possibly TRBD1 for D (5 bases). The CDR3 is made up of 14 amino acids. The V end was cut by 6 bases, the J end by 3 bases, with 14 bases between. Germline V CDR1 and CDR2: MGHDK, SYGVNS. CDR3 protein: CASRQVGGDTEAFF. CDR3 sequence (DNA): TGTGCCAGCAGACAGGTGGGGGGAGACACTGAAGCTTTCTTT.

The chain combines TRBV5-1 with TRBJ2-2, with a possible D match to TRBD2 (5 bases). V dropped 0 bases and J dropped 2 bases, with 14 bases sitting between them. The CDR3 extends over 17 amino acids. In germline, CDR1 is SGHRS, CDR2 YFSETQ. The DNA for the CDR3 is TGCGCCAGCAGCTTGGCAGCTGGCCTAGCAAACACCGGGGAGCTGTTTTTT. It is translated as CASSLAAGLANTGELFF. Complete variable domain (other parts from reference TRBV5-1 and TRBJ2-2): KAGVTQTPRYLIKTRGQQVTLSCSPISGHRSVSWYQQTPGQGLQFLFEYFSETQRNKGNFPGRFSGRQFSNSRSEMNVSTLELGDSALYLCASSLAAGLANTGELFFGEGSRLTVL.

The gene calls are TRBV25-1 and TRBJ1-6, with 10 bases lining up with TRBD1. The V segment lost 1 base and the J segment 9 bases; nucleotides outside the gene matches: 3. There are 15 residues in the CDR3. CDR1 and CDR2 (germline): MGHDK, SYGVNS. CDR3 residues: CASSESGTGVSPLHF. The CDR3 DNA is TGTGCCAGCAGTGAATCGGGGACAGGGGTTTCACCCCTCCACTTT.

V gene TRBV9 combines with J gene TRBJ1-2, with 10 positions matching TRBD1. The CDR3 spans 16 residues. Germline V gene lookup returns CDR1 SGDLS and CDR2 YYNGEE. V lost 3 bases, J lost 4 bases, and 9 bases stayed unmatched. CDR3 sequence (DNA): TGTGCCAGCAGCGCAAACACCGGGACAGGGGTCTATGGCTACACCTTC. It specifies CASSANTGTGVYGYTF.

The chain is built from TRBV6-5 and TRBJ2-5; TRBD1 aligns across 7 bases. The CDR3 is made up of 15 amino acids. J lost 1 base, V lost 4 bases, and 6 bases had no gene match. Germline V gives CDR1 MNHEY, CDR2 SVGAGI. The CDR3 spells CASSSQGPFQETQYF. The CDR3 DNA reads as TGTGCCAGCAGTTCACAGGGGCCGTTCCAAGAGACCCAGTACTTC.

This clone has just one count. V usage is TRBV29-1 and J usage is TRBJ2-5, with unresolved D. This CDR3 region has 12 residues. Germline-derived CDR1 and CDR2 are SQVTM and ANQGSEA. The V gene lost 4 bases and the J gene lost 5 bases, with 11 bases spanning the gap. DNA for the CDR3: TGCAGCGTTGCTCGCAGTATCGAGACCCAGTACTTC. Translation gives CSVARSIETQYF.

The chain carries TRBV3-1 (or the pseudogene TRBV3-2) and TRBJ2-3; D gene unclear. This CDR3 region has 13 residues. Germline V gives CDR1 LGHDT, CDR2 YNNKEL (reference sequence). Trimming removed 0 bases from V and 6 bases from J, with 7 bases in between. The DNA for the CDR3 is TGTGCCAGCAGCCAAGACTGGGCGGATACGCAGTATTTT. It codes for CASSQDWADTQYF.

The chain employs TRBV2 and TRBJ1-5; 7 bases fit TRBD1. The CDR3 runs to 14 residues. The V and J ends lost 3 bases and 5 bases, in that order; junction bases with no gene match: 4. CDR1 and CDR2 (germline): SNHLY, FYNNEI. This chain's CDR3 is CASSDGTAYQPQHF. CDR3 nucleotides: TGTGCCAGCAGTGACGGGACAGCTTATCAGCCCCAGCATTTT.

This rearrangement joins TRBV19 to TRBJ1-2; tentatively, D is TRBD1 (5 bases). Trimming stripped 6 bases from V and 1 base from J, with 15 bases between. The CDR3 loop spans 15 amino acids. Germline V lookup: CDR1 LNHDA, CDR2 SQIVND (reference sequence). CDR3 DNA: TGTGCCAGTAGAACAGACAGAGAATTTAACTATGGCTACACCTTC. Its translation is CASRTDREFNYGYTF.

The chain carries TRBV7-3 and TRBJ2-3; D might be TRBD1 (6 bases). The CDR3 is 11 amino acids. From germline, CDR1 is SGHTA and CDR2 FQGTGA. Trimming shortened V by 5 bases and J by 6 bases, and 6 bases separated the two germline ends. The CDR3 DNA reads TGTGCCAGCAGCCAGGGGGATACGCAGTATTTT. Translated: CASSQGDTQYF.

The chain couples TRBV10-1 to TRBJ2-5; D is unresolved. Germline CDR1 and CDR2: WNHNN and SYGVQD (reference sequence). The CDR3 covers 16 residues. V shed 0 bases and J shed 5 bases, with 16 bases lying between them. The CDR3 DNA follows: TGCGCCAGCAGTGAGTCGACTGGAGTGGGTCGCGAGACCCAGTACTTC. Protein product: CASSESTGVGRETQYF.

V usage is TRBV7-2 and J usage is TRBJ2-7; 11 nucleotides align to TRBD2. CDR3 length: 14 residues. V trimming: 5 bases; J trimming: 2 bases; junction bases outside the gene matches: 2. Per the germline V gene, CDR1 is SGHTA and CDR2 is FQGNSA. The CDR3 here is CASSPSGGTYEQYF. CDR3 bases: TGTGCCAGCAGCCCTAGCGGGGGGACCTACGAGCAGTACTTC.

In DNA, the CDR3 is TGCAGTGCTAGTCCGCTAGCGGGCTACAATGAGCAGTTCTTC. This translates into CSASPLAGYNEQFF. The V call is TRBV20-1, the J call TRBJ2-1; TRBD2 matches 8 bases. Germline loops: CDR1 DFQATT, CDR2 SNEGSKA (reference sequence). The CDR3 length is 14 residues. V shed 3 bases and J 3 bases; nucleotides not matched to a gene: 4.

The chain combines TRBV7-2 with TRBJ2-5; 7 bases align to TRBD2. The germline CDR1 and CDR2 sequences are SGHTA and FQGNSA. V shed 3 bases and J 5 bases; nucleotides not matched to a gene: 3. The CDR3 consists of 13 residues. The CDR3 sequence is CASSFGREETQYF. Written as DNA, the CDR3 is TGTGCCAGCAGCTTTGGGAGGGAGGAGACCCAGTACTTC.

The V gene is TRBV12-5, the J gene TRBJ1-1; D might be TRBD1 (6 bases). In germline, CDR1 is LGHNT, CDR2 FRNRAP. V shed 7 bases and J shed 5 bases, with 14 bases lying between them. The CDR3 contains 13 residues. CDR3 residues: CASAWGGGTEAFF. The CDR3 region has the DNA TGTGCTAGTGCCTGGGGGGGCGGGACTGAAGCTTTCTTT.

This rearrangement joins TRBV5-6 to TRBJ1-2; 9 bases map to TRBD1. V was clipped by 0 bases and J by 9 bases; unmatched bases: 6. The V gene's germline CDR1 is SGHDT and CDR2 YYEEEE. The CDR3 length is 14 residues. The CDR3 DNA sequence: TGTGCCAGCAGCTTGGCGACAGGGGGTCTCAGCTACACCTTC. Protein sequence: CASSLATGGLSYTF.